This TCR beta chain originates from a study of T cell changes during pregnancy in multiple sclerosis. V shed 5 bases, J shed 3 bases, and the junction held 22 bases outside the gene matches. The CDR3 runs to 20 residues. CDR1 and CDR2 (germline): SGHRS, YFSETQ. Assay: immunoSEQ multiplex PCR; the TCRdb copy retains only in-frame clones and omits some. The table includes 15,000 to 25,000 clones, 88% detected once. Sequenced here: CD8+ T cells from peripheral blood mononuclear cells, sampled after pregnancy. The source is a female donor in good health, enrolled as a control in a pregnancy study. The chain combines TRBV5-1 with TRBJ2-1, with 8 bases lining up with TRBD1. CDR3 loop: CASRTLRDRLQYPLYNEQFF. The CDR3, as DNA: TGCGCCAGCAGGACCCTCCGGGACAGGCTGCAATACCCCCTCTACAATGAGCAGTTCTTC. The complete variable domain, with remaining parts taken from reference TRBV5-1 and TRBJ2-1, reads KAGVTQTPRYLIKTRGQQVTLSCSPISGHRSVSWYQQTPGQGLQFLFEYFSETQRNKGNFPGRFSGRQFSNSRSEMNVSTLELGDSALYLCASRTLRDRLQYPLYNEQFFGPGTRLTVL.